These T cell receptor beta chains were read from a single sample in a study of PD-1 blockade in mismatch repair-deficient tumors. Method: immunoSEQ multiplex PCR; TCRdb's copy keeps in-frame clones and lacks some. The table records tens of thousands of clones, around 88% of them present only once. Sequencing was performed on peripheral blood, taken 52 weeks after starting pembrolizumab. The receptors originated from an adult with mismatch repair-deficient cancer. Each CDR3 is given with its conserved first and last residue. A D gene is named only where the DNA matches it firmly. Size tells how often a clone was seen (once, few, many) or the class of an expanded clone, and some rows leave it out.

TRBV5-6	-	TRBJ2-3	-	CASSPGRWADTQYF	TGTGCCAGCAGCCCAGGACGTTGGGCAGATACGCAGTATTTT
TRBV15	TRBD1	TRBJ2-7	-	CATSGDRALRYEQYF	TGTGCCACCAGCGGGGACAGGGCGCTACGTTACGAGCAGTACTTC
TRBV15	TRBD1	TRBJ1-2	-	CATSSPGQGSRYGYTF	TGTGCCACCAGCAGCCCGGGACAGGGATCACGATATGGCTACACCTTC
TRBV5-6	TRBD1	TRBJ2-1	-	CASNWGQTNYNEQFF	TGTGCCAGCAACTGGGGACAGACTAACTACAATGAGCAGTTCTTC
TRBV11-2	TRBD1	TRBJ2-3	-	CASRDRFTDTQYF	TGTGCCAGCAGGGACAGGTTCACAGATACGCAGTATTTT
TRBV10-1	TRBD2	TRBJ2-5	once	CARPLSTSGRPQETQYF	TGCGCCAGACCGTTGTCGACTAGCGGGAGGCCCCAAGAGACCCAGTACTTC
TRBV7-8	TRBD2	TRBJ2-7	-	CASSAGLAGVEQYF	TGTGCCAGCAGCGCTGGACTAGCGGGAGTCGAGCAGTACTTC
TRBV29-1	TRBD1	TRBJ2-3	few	CSVEDNKGTGGADTQYF	TGCAGCGTTGAAGATAATAAGGGGACAGGGGGGGCAGATACGCAGTATTTT
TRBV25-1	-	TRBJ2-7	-	CASTVWNRVRPSYEQYF	TGTGCCAGCACTGTTTGGAACAGGGTCCGGCCATCTTACGAGCAGTACTTC
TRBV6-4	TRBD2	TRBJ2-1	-	CASSDGASGNFREQFF	TGTGCCAGCAGTGACGGGGCTAGCGGGAATTTCCGTGAGCAGTTCTTC
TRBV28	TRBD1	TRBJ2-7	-	CASSLGDRSYEQYF	TGTGCCAGCAGTTTAGGGGACAGGTCCTACGAGCAGTACTTC